This T cell receptor (beta chain) was obtained from a study of blood T cell repertoires in COVID-19. Sequencing was performed with immunoSEQ multiplex PCR; in TCRdb, only in-frame clones are kept and a portion is missing. The sample includes about 250,000 clones, 70% to 85% seen only once; the top ten take 3% to 3.5%. This clone was observed once. V was cut by 4 bases and J by 3 bases, with 22 bases left in between. Germline assignment: CDR1 SGHRS and CDR2 YFSETQ. The CDR3 length is 17 residues. The V call is TRBV5-1, the J call TRBJ1-2; D may be TRBD1 (5 bases). Specimen: peripheral blood. The source is an elderly woman with acute or convalescent COVID-19. CDR3 in DNA: TGCGCCAGCAGCCCCTTCGGCGGAGGAGGGGTCTACTATGGCTACACCTTC. It translates to CASSPFGGGGVYYGYTF.